One sample yielded the 22 T cell receptor beta chains listed below, sequenced in a study of T cell changes during pregnancy in multiple sclerosis. TCRdb's table, derived via immunoSEQ multiplex PCR, lists solely in-frame clones and lacks some. The data show about 73,000 clones, with 85% to 95% seen just once and roughly 3% held by the top ten. The sequenced sample was peripheral blood, obtained in the third trimester of pregnancy. These receptors all come from a female donor in good health, enrolled as a control in a pregnancy study.

The gene calls are TRBV28 and TRBJ1-1; D is ambiguous. The CDR3 runs to 15 residues. Germline lookup yields CDR1 MDHEN and CDR2 SYDVKM. Trimming cost V 2 bases and J 1 base, with 11 bases left between them. The CDR3 region has the DNA TGTGCCAGCAGTTTAATGGTCCGAGAGAACACTGAAGCTTTCTTT. Protein sequence: CASSLMVRENTEAFF.

Here the CDR3 reads CASSLATSGAFSYEQYF. CDR3 sequence (DNA): TGTGCCAGCAGCTTAGCAACTAGCGGGGCATTCTCCTACGAGCAGTACTTC. The genes are TRBV7-2 and TRBJ2-7; 10 nucleotides match TRBD2. This CDR3 spans 17 amino acids. Germline V gene sequence: CDR1 SGHTA, CDR2 FQGNSA. The J segment lost 0 bases and the V segment lost 0 bases, leaving 5 bases of the junction unmatched.

The V call is TRBV7-8, the J call TRBJ2-1; 7 bases agree with TRBD1. Per the germline V gene, CDR1 is SGHVS and CDR2 is FQNEAQ. With 4 bases clipped from V and 6 bases from J, the junction kept 12 bases outside the gene matches. The CDR3 runs to 16 residues. The CDR3 sequence: CASSSVRGQAFNEQFF. The CDR3, as DNA: TGTGCCAGCAGCTCGGTAAGGGGGCAGGCTTTCAATGAGCAGTTCTTC. The full variable domain, completed using reference TRBV7-8 and TRBJ2-1, is GAGVSQSPRYKVAKRGQDVALRCDPISGHVSLFWYQQALGQGPEFLTYFQNEAQLDKSGLPSDRFFAERPEGSVSTLKIQRTQQEDSAVYLCASSSVRGQAFNEQFFGPGTRLTVL.

The rearrangement uses TRBV6-7 and TRBJ2-1; the D is unclear. TRBV6-7 falls under the ORF class, with uncertain function. The CDR3 totals 11 residues. Trimming stripped 11 bases from V and 5 bases from J, with 10 bases between. The CDR3 nucleotides are TGTGCCCGCCAGATCCACAATGAGCAGTTCTTC. The encoded protein is CARQIHNEQFF.

The chain has TRBV7-9 and TRBJ2-2, with D perhaps matching TRBD1 (6 bases). Germline V CDR1 and CDR2: SEHNR, FQNEAQ (reference sequence). V lost 4 bases and J 1 base, leaving 10 bases between the germline ends. This CDR3 has 15 amino acids. In DNA, the CDR3 is TGTGCCAGCAGCTCCCCGGGACAGAACACCGGGGAGCTGTTTTTT. Translation: CASSSPGQNTGELFF.

The gene calls are TRBV29-1 and TRBJ1-2; the D gene is possibly TRBD1 (5 bases). The CDR3 is 13 amino acids. Trimming took 7 bases from V and 5 from J, leaving 17 bases between them. Germline V gene sequence: CDR1 SQVTM, CDR2 ANQGSEA. The CDR3 nucleotides are TGCAGCGGTGGGGACTTACCTGATTATGGCTACACCTTC. As protein: CSGGDLPDYGYTF.

The chain recombines TRBV29-1 with TRBJ2-5, with a possible D match to TRBD2 (5 bases). The J call may be mistaken, given a closer DNA end match to TRBJ2-7. The V gene's germline CDR1 is SQVTM and CDR2 ANQGSEA. The CDR3 contains 14 residues. The CDR3, as DNA: TGCAGCGTTGGAGGGCCAGTCCCAGACTACGAGCAGTACTTC. Translating gives CSVGGPVPDYEQYF.

This chain uses TRBV13 with TRBJ2-3; 10 bases are shared with TRBD2. V was pared by 1 base and J by 6 bases, with 19 bases of the junction left unmatched. Germline CDR1 reads PRHDT; CDR2 reads FYEKMQ (reference sequence). The CDR3 totals 20 residues. CDR3 amino acids: CASSLEKGLAGGYDPDTQYF. CDR3 nucleotide sequence: TGTGCCAGCAGCTTAGAGAAGGGGTTAGCGGGGGGCTACGACCCGGATACGCAGTATTTT.

The chain combines TRBV2 with TRBJ2-7, with D hard to call. CDR1 is SNHLY, CDR2 FYNNEI, per germline. The ends were cut back, 6 bases at V and 4 bases at J, with 10 bases in the middle. The CDR3 consists of 12 residues. CDR3 nucleotides: TGTGCCAGCAGAGCTATAAAATACGAGCAGTACTTC. It specifies CASRAIKYEQYF.

DNA for the CDR3: TGTGCCAGCAGTTTAGGACTGGAACGAGGTCAGCCCCAGCATTTT. As protein: CASSLGLERGQPQHF. The gene calls are TRBV6-1 and TRBJ1-5, with D unclear. The CDR3 extends over 15 amino acids. CDR1 and CDR2 (germline): MNHNS, SASEGT. Trimming stripped 5 bases from V and 6 bases from J, with 17 bases between.

The rearrangement joins TRBV5-4 to TRBJ1-4; D call uncertain. The CDR3 totals 16 residues. Germline V lookup: CDR1 SGHNT, CDR2 YYREEE (reference sequence). The germline V and J ends were trimmed by 7 bases and 2 bases, with 18 bases remaining between them. The CDR3, as DNA: TGTGCCAGCGGGTTTGCTAGGATGACGACTAATGAAAAACTGTTTTTT. Amino acid sequence: CASGFARMTTNEKLFF.

The chain recombines TRBV27 with TRBJ2-3; D possibly corresponds to TRBD1 (5 bases). The CDR3 has 14 residues. The V and J ends lost 8 bases and 1 base respectively, with 13 bases between them. CDR1 MNHEY and CDR2 SMNVEV come from the germline V gene (reference sequence). The CDR3 nucleotides read TGTGCCAGCGGGATGGGGCGAGGCACAGATACGCAGTATTTT. This gives the protein CASGMGRGTDTQYF.

This rearrangement joins TRBV27 to TRBJ2-1; D might be TRBD2 (6 bases). The CDR3 loop spans 15 amino acids. Germline values: CDR1 MNHEY, CDR2 SMNVEV (reference sequence). Trimming removed 7 bases at V and 3 bases at J, with 16 bases between. CDR3 bases: TGTGCCAGCACCGAACGGGAGCCGGGCTACAATGAGCAGTTCTTC. It specifies CASTEREPGYNEQFF.

This clone was detected once. V is TRBV7-9 and J is TRBJ2-1; TRBD2 matches 9 bases. V lost 5 bases and J lost 3; bases outside the gene matches: 11. CDR3 length equals 17 residues. Germline CDR1 SEHNR, CDR2 FQNEAQ (reference sequence). Here the CDR3 reads CASSPTARLAVYNEQFF. Written as DNA, the CDR3 is TGTGCCAGCAGCCCAACCGCGCGACTAGCGGTCTACAATGAGCAGTTCTTC.

The chain is built from TRBV5-1 and TRBJ1-1; D may be TRBD1 (5 bases). This CDR3 region has 15 residues. From germline, CDR1 is SGHRS and CDR2 YFSETQ. V shed 4 bases and J shed 1 base, with 14 bases lying between them. The CDR3 sequence is CASSEQGLGNTEAFF. CDR3 DNA: TGCGCCAGCAGCGAGCAGGGTTTAGGGAACACTGAAGCTTTCTTT.

This clone has only one observation. This chain joins TRBV30 and TRBJ1-5, with D perhaps matching TRBD1 (5 bases). The CDR3 runs 15 residues. Trimming shortened V by 0 bases and J by 4 bases, and 13 bases separated the two germline ends. Germline CDR1 is GTSNPN and CDR2 is SVGIG (reference sequence). The CDR3: CAWSVRPGGNQPQHF. The CDR3 region has the DNA TGTGCCTGGAGTGTACGCCCGGGGGGAAATCAGCCCCAGCATTTT.

V gene TRBV5-6 combines with J gene TRBJ2-1; TRBD2 aligns across 11 bases. This CDR3 spans 15 amino acids. J lost 4 bases, V lost 0 bases, and 0 bases had no gene match. Germline CDR1 is SGHDT and CDR2 is YYEEEE. In nucleotides, the CDR3 is TGTGCCAGCAGCTTGGGACTAGCGGGGTACAATGAGCAGTTCTTC. Its translation: CASSLGLAGYNEQFF.

The genes are TRBV7-9 and TRBJ2-7; 11 bases are a match to TRBD2. The V and J ends lost 8 bases and 4 bases, in that order; junction bases with no gene match: 10. CDR1 SEHNR and CDR2 FQNEAQ come from the germline V gene (reference sequence). The CDR3 sequence is 15 residues long. The CDR3 bases are TGTGCCAGCTCCGATGGGGGGACTAGCGGTTACGAGCAGTACTTC. Its protein is CASSDGGTSGYEQYF.

In nucleotides, the CDR3 is TGTGCCAGCAGCCGGGACAGAAATAATTCACCCCTCCACTTT. This sequence encodes CASSRDRNNSPLHF. V and J are TRBV25-1 and TRBJ1-6; 7 positions agree with TRBD1. The CDR3 is made up of 14 amino acids. Germline values: CDR1 MGHDK, CDR2 SYGVNS. The V and J ends lost 6 bases and 5 bases, in that order; junction bases with no gene match: 4.

This chain connects TRBV2 to TRBJ2-5; TRBD2 aligns across 9 bases. Germline V gene lookup returns CDR1 SNHLY and CDR2 FYNNEI. The CDR3 consists of 15 residues. With V trimmed by 7 bases and J by 3 bases, 9 bases remained unmatched. The CDR3 coding sequence is TGTGCCAGCACCCGGGAGCGGGGGGTAGAAGAGACCCAGTACTTC. Residues: CASTRERGVEETQYF.

The chain couples TRBV11-2 to TRBJ2-1; 13 nucleotides line up with TRBD2. The CDR3 has 15 residues. V lost 6 bases to trimming and J lost 9 bases; unmatched junction nucleotides: 8. From germline, CDR1 is SGHAT and CDR2 FQNNGV. DNA of the CDR3: TGTGCCAGCAGTCGGACTAGCGGGAGACGTAGTGAGCAGTTCTTC. Amino acid sequence: CASSRTSGRRSEQFF.

The gene calls are TRBV19 and TRBJ1-6; 7 bases fit TRBD1. Germline V gives CDR1 LNHDA, CDR2 SQIVND (reference sequence). The CDR3 sequence is 14 residues long. The V gene end was trimmed by 2 bases and the J gene end by 6 bases; junction bases not matched to a gene: 1. The chain's CDR3 is CASSITGANSPLHF. The DNA of the CDR3 is TGTGCCAGTAGTATAACAGGGGCTAATTCACCCCTCCACTTT.